Sequencing of this TCR beta chain was carried out in a study of CD8+ T cells in alopecia areata. The overall study: Twice a day, 5 to 10 mg of oral tofacitinib was administered to treated patients. Once tofacitinib had been taken for 6 to 18 months, 6 months off drug followed.

Study conclusions and caveats: Mice showed clearer TCR sharing than patients did, a gap that was possibly HLA-related. Scalp sequencing also captures normal skin's resident alphabeta T cells.

Of note for this clone: The target antigen is unknown.

Isolated RNA was reverse transcribed into cDNA used as the sequencing template. Method: immunoSEQ multiplex PCR; TCRdb's copy keeps in-frame clones and lacks some. The sample holds 200,000 to 250,000 clones; approximately 61% are singletons and the top ten take under 1.5%. Germline V gives CDR1 GTSNPN, CDR2 SVGIG (reference sequence). Trimming shortened V by 1 base and J by 5 bases, and 11 bases separated the two germline ends. CDR3 length equals 13 residues. The input for sequencing was CD4+ T cells sorted from blood, taken at week 0. The TCR was taken from a human donor with alopecia areata. The chain combines TRBV30 with TRBJ1-1; D may be TRBD1 (5 bases). For the CDR3, the DNA is TGTGCCTGGAGTGCGTCAGGGCGAACTGAAGCTTTCTTT. Translating gives CAWSASGRTEAFF.